Given below is one T cell receptor (beta chain) in context. Antigen unknown. This entry is derived from a study of cytomegalovirus exposure and HLA in healthy donors. Germline V lookup: CDR1 MDHEN, CDR2 SYDVKM. V dropped 3 bases and J dropped 8; count of bases not matched to a gene: 11. The CDR3 length is 15 residues. Regarding the study as a whole: Most TCR sequences proved rare, with some public TCRs found in many donors.

PCR used 60 Vbeta primers and 13 Jbeta primers. Original processing notes: In a later analysis, roughly 10 million of 65 million to 90 million unique beta chains occurred in at least two donors. Using immunoSEQ multiplex PCR, the repertoire was profiled, and TCRdb retains in-frame clones only, with some absent. V and J calls plus clone size are reproduced from that table; the DNA served to infer D and trimming. The table lists around 250,000 clones, around 80% of them singletons. Material for sequencing was PBMCs. The sequence was obtained from a woman in her fifties or sixties in good health and CMV-seropositive. J is TRBJ1-2 and V is TRBV28; 8 bases map to TRBD1. The CDR3 nucleotides are TGTGCCAGCAGTTTTGGGGCAGGGGGCAAGGCCGGCTACACCTTC. It encodes CASSFGAGGKAGYTF.